These 11 T cell receptor beta chains originate from one sample sequenced in a study of T cells in Graves' hyperthyroidism and ophthalmopathy. The CDR3 regions of TCR beta were amplified from RNA transcripts. Using the HTBI primer set, a first-round RT-PCR was run on the TCR CDR3. A single record per CDR3 protein comes from TCRdb applying MiXCR to the multiplex PCR reads. The data contain 340,000 or so distinct CDR3 sequences, roughly 23% of them singletons. Sequences were obtained from blood. These receptors all come from a woman aged 50 to 60 with Graves' hyperthyroidism.

This clonotype was recorded many times. The V and J genes are TRBV10-3 and TRBJ2-5; D is tentatively TRBD1 or TRBD2 (5 bases each). The CDR3 spans 16 residues. The germline gives CDR1 ENHRY, CDR2 SYGVKD. Trimming cost V 10 bases and J 4 bases, with 25 bases left between them. CDR3 region: CATHSEGTITGETQYF. CDR3 DNA sequence: TGTGCCACCCATTCGGAAGGGACCATAACCGGAGAGACCCAGTACTTC.

CDR3 bases: TGTGCCAGCAGTGATGGGACAGCCTTCATGAACACTGAAGCTTTCTTT. It is translated as CASSDGTAFMNTEAFF. The chain has TRBV12-3 or TRBV12-4 and TRBJ1-1; 7 bases are shared with TRBD1. There are 16 residues in the CDR3. V dropped 5 bases and J dropped 0; count of bases not matched to a gene: 9.

A word on this clonotype: It is unclear where the CDR3 begins or ends on the DNA, so no DNA is shown, and the CDR3 is as TCRdb lists it. The chain carries TRBV7-9 and TRBJ2-7; the DNA was not used to check the table's D call, TRBD1. Counting both end residues, the CDR3 totals 19 amino acids. Germline-derived CDR1 and CDR2 are SEHNR and FQNEAQ (reference sequence). The CDR3 loop is CASSFYICSAGPMHYEQYF.

The table lists this clonotype with many counts. The V call is TRBV3-1, the J call TRBJ1-6; no firm D call. This CDR3 comprises 15 residues. The V gene's germline CDR1 is LGHDT and CDR2 YNNKEL (reference sequence). The V end was cut by 3 bases, the J end by 0 bases, with 6 bases between. CDR3 DNA: TGTGCCAGCAGCCAGGGGAACTCCTATAATTCACCCCTCCACTTT. Its translation is CASSQGNSYNSPLHF.

At least ten counts were recorded for this clonotype. The chain is built from TRBV20-1 and TRBJ2-7; TRBD1 aligns across 9 bases. The germline V gene has CDR1 DFQATT and CDR2 SNEGSKA (reference sequence). V shed 2 bases, J shed 6 bases, and the junction held 11 bases outside the gene matches. The CDR3 has 15 residues. The CDR3, as DNA: TGCAGTGCTAGACCAAAGGGACAGGGACGTTCCGAGCAGTACTTC. Amino acids: CSARPKGQGRSEQYF.

This clonotype was counted between two and nine times. This chain joins TRBV10-3 and TRBJ1-3; D possibly corresponds to TRBD1 (5 bases). Germline CDR1 ENHRY, CDR2 SYGVKD. Trimming left V 7 bases short and J 0 bases short, with 10 bases between. The CDR3 covers 14 residues. CDR3 sequence: CAINAGPSGNTIYF. CDR3 bases: TGTGCCATCAATGCAGGGCCCTCTGGAAACACCATATATTTT.

Of note for this clonotype: A much larger clone is a single base away; this may be a read error. The J gene is TRBJ2-5, the V gene TRBV11-2; TRBD2 matches at 9 bases. Germline V gene sequence: CDR1 SGHAT, CDR2 FQNNGV. The CDR3 totals 15 residues. The CDR3 sequence: CASSWERGAQETRYF. In DNA form, the CDR3 reads TGTGCCAGCAGCTGGGAGCGGGGGGCTCAAGAGACCCGGTACTTC.

The genes are TRBV13 and TRBJ2-7, with D perhaps matching TRBD1 (6 bases). The CDR3 extends over 15 amino acids. Trimming stripped 5 bases from V and 3 bases from J, with 17 bases between. Germline V gives CDR1 PRHDT, CDR2 FYEKMQ (reference sequence). The CDR3, as DNA: TGTGCCAGCAGCCAAGCTGAGGGGGATCTCTACGAGCAGTACTTC. Protein product: CASSQAEGDLYEQYF.

This clonotype was seen at least ten times. V gene TRBV2 combines with J gene TRBJ2-1; 11 positions match TRBD2. V shed 6 bases, J shed 6 bases, and the junction held 10 bases outside the gene matches. The CDR3 extends over 16 amino acids. CDR1 and CDR2 from the germline V gene are SNHLY and FYNNEI. This CDR3 reads CASSPIAGGPSNEQFF. The CDR3 DNA follows: TGTGCCAGCAGCCCCATAGCGGGGGGGCCATCCAATGAGCAGTTCTTC. The full variable domain, its missing parts supplied by reference TRBV2 and TRBJ2-1, is EPEVTQTPSHQVTQMGQEVILRCVPISNHLYFYWYRQILGQKVEFLVSFYNNEISEKSEIFDDQFSVERPDGSNFTLKIRSTKLEDSAMYFCASSPIAGGPSNEQFFGPGTRLTVL.

This clonotype was found many times. This chain connects TRBV30 to TRBJ1-3; D not certain. V was pared by 6 bases and J by 1 base, with 10 bases between. There are 13 residues in the CDR3. Germline V gene data show CDR1 as GTSNPN and CDR2 as SVGIG (reference sequence). CDR3 DNA sequence: TGTGCCTGTAACGGACCTTCTGGAAACACCATATATTTT. It is translated as CACNGPSGNTIYF.

This clonotype was seen once. This chain connects TRBV11-2 to TRBJ2-1; TRBD2 matches 8 bases. The CDR3 is 16 amino acids. The germline V gene has CDR1 SGHAT and CDR2 FQNNGV. The V segment lost 2 bases and the J segment 5 bases; nucleotides outside the gene matches: 8. CDR3: CASSLQLAAIHNEQFF. As DNA, the CDR3 is TGTGCCAGCAGCTTACAACTAGCGGCCATTCACAATGAGCAGTTCTTC.